The TCR beta chain under discussion was sequenced for a study of spatial heterogeneity in lung cancer. Study overall: Each time, sequencing found more beta-chain sequences than alpha-chain sequences.

Individual TCR cDNA molecules each bore their own unique molecular identifier. TCRdb reprocessed the 5' RACE reads with MiXCR, giving one entry per CDR3 protein. The table includes under 80,000 distinct CDR3 sequences, around 6% detected once. Time point of the sample: sample taken at primary tumor resection. The sequenced material consisted of unsorted whole RNA from tumor, nontumor lung or frozen PBMC. This sequence originates from a female donor with early-stage non-small cell lung cancer. The sequences come from PBMCs, collected at surgery.

The CDR3 nucleotides are TGTGCCAGCAGCCGGGACGGCTACGAGCAGTACGTC. Translating gives CASSRDGYEQYV. This chain connects TRBV7-9 to TRBJ2-7; D might be TRBD1 or TRBD2, each matching 5 bases. CDR3 length: 12 residues. CDR1 is SEHNR, CDR2 FQNEAQ, per germline (reference sequence). V was shortened by 5 bases and J by 3 bases, with 8 bases between the two germline ends.